This TCR beta chain was identified during a study of identical twins. General study results and limits: Because invariant MAIT and iNKT cells could be present, zero-insertion analyses could be partly confounded. The abundant beta clonotypes from cord blood had fewer insertions, and memory repertoires had none of this.

After removal of 4 bases from V and 6 bases from J, the junction contained 7 bases not matched to a gene. There are 16 residues in the CDR3. Germline V gene data show CDR1 as SGDLS and CDR2 as YYNGEE. To note about this clonotype: As yet, its antigen is unknown.

TCRdb re-called the 5' RACE reads through MiXCR, storing one row per CDR3 protein. The sample carries hundreds of thousands of distinct CDR3 sequences, around 6.8% recorded once. The sample was also reused in another study, on yellow fever vaccine responses in identical twins.

This TCR was sampled from a woman between 18 and 29 years old in good health. This chain uses TRBV9 with TRBJ2-3; 14 nucleotides line up with TRBD2. The specimen was memory (CD45RO+) T cells sorted from blood. The CDR3 DNA sequence: TGTGCCAGCAGCCGCGGGGGACTAGCGGGGGTGGATACGCAGTATTTT. Translating gives CASSRGGLAGVDTQYF.